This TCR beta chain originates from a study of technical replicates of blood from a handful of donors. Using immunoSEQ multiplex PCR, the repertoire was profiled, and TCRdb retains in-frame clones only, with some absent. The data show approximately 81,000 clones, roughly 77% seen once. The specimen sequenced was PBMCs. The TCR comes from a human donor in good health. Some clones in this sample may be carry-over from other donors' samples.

The CDR3 DNA is TGTGCCAGCTCACCATACAGGGGGCTACACGAGCAGTACTTC. Its translation: CASSPYRGLHEQYF. The chain couples TRBV18 to TRBJ2-7, with 9 bases identical to TRBD1. The trim removed 2 bases at V and 5 bases at J, leaving 4 bases unmatched. The CDR3 extends over 14 amino acids. Germline-derived CDR1 and CDR2 are KGHSH and LQKENI.